These 19 T cell receptor beta chains share one sample of origin, sequenced in a study of tumor and adjacent non-tumor tissue in lung cancer. No cell sorting was done before RNA was extracted from the tissue. A modified ARM-PCR protocol with three rounds of nested PCR amplified TCRbeta. MiXCR was run by TCRdb on the multiplex PCR reads, yielding one entry per CDR3 protein. The sample includes about 76,000 distinct CDR3 sequences, around 70% of them seen just once. Sequencing used lung tumor tissue. The source of these receptors is a woman aged 70-85 years with non-small cell lung cancer.

Notes on this clonotype: A much larger clone lies a single base off, so this may be a read error. The gene calls are TRBV10-3 and TRBJ2-3, with TRBD2 identical over 8 bases. Losses at the gene ends were 6 bases for V and 3 bases for J; bases not matched to a gene: 8. CDR3 length: 15 amino acids. CDR1 is ENHRY, CDR2 SYGVKD, per germline. CDR3 region: CAIRNGVAGTDTQYF. The DNA for the CDR3 is TGTGCCATCAGAAACGGGGTAGCGGGGACAGATACGCAGTATTTT.

A remark on this clonotype: Possible read error: a much larger clone is one base away. The chain joins TRBV4-1 to TRBJ1-4, with D possibly being TRBD1 (5 bases). This CDR3 spans 20 amino acids. From germline, CDR1 is MGHRA and CDR2 YSYEKL. The chain's CDR3 is CASSTQGGGLGFATNEKVFF. Here the CDR3 DNA reads TGCGCCAGCAGCACCCAGGGTGGGGGTTTGGGATTTGCAACTAATGAAAAAGTGTTTTTT.

Remarks on this clonotype: An end of the junction does not agree with germline; a read error may underlie this. The V and J genes are TRBV12-3 or TRBV12-4 and TRBJ2-2, with D hard to call. The CDR3 sequence is 14 residues long. The CDR3 coding sequence is TGTGCCAGCAGTTCCCTCCTTAGCACCGAGGAGCTGTTTTTC. This translates into CASSSLLSTEELFF.

V is TRBV5-6 and J is TRBJ2-3; possible D gene TRBD2, 5 bases. Trimming took 10 bases from V and 5 from J, leaving 17 bases between them. The CDR3 covers 13 residues. CDR1 and CDR2 (germline): SGHDT, YYEEEE. This chain's CDR3 is CACILGARDTQYF. In DNA form, the CDR3 reads TGTGCCTGCATCTTGGGAGCGAGAGATACGCAGTATTTT.

Ten or more counts support this clonotype. The rearrangement uses TRBV6-5 and TRBJ2-1, with D possibly TRBD2 on 6 matching bases. V was shortened by 5 bases and J by 6 bases, with 17 bases between the two germline ends. This CDR3 is 15 amino acids long. Germline CDR1 and CDR2: MNHEY and SVGAGI. The CDR3 loop is CASSKTGTGINEQFF. The DNA for the CDR3 is TGTGCCAGCAGTAAAACCGGGACTGGGATCAATGAGCAGTTCTTC.

About this clonotype: One end of the junction does not line up with germline, which may come from a read error. This chain joins TRBV11-3 and TRBJ2-1, with 10 bases lining up with TRBD2. CDR3 length: 15 amino acids. The germline V gene has CDR1 SGHNT and CDR2 YENEEA. The CDR3 DNA is TGTGCCAGCAACTTAGCTAGCGGGAGTTACAATGAGCAGCTCTTC. Encoded protein: CASNLASGSYNEQLF.

For this clonotype: A read error may produce the germline difference seen at one junction end. The chain has TRBV7-8 and TRBJ2-1; 8 nucleotides line up with TRBD1. Germline V lookup: CDR1 SGHVS, CDR2 FQNEAQ. This CDR3 has 17 amino acids. CDR3 region: CASNFGTGRLGMNELFF. CDR3 nucleotides: TGTGCCAGCAACTTCGGGACAGGACGTTTAGGAATGAATGAGCTGTTCTTC.

Concerning this clonotype itself: Germline is not matched at one junction end, which may reflect a read error. The chain recombines TRBV6-6 with TRBJ1-1; D unresolved. Per germline, CDR1 MNHNY and CDR2 SVGAGI (reference sequence). The CDR3 covers 14 residues. CDR3 sequence: CASRPPMGNTETFF. The CDR3 DNA is TGTGCCAGCAGGCCTCCGATGGGAAACACTGAAACTTTCTTT.

About this clonotype itself: The CDR3 ends on some other residue instead of the conserved phenylalanine or tryptophan, so this is likely a read error. This chain uses TRBV20-1 with TRBJ2-1, with D possibly being TRBD2 (5 bases). Per germline, CDR1 DFQATT and CDR2 SNEGSKA (reference sequence). The germline V and J ends were trimmed by 2 bases and 8 bases, with 16 bases remaining between them. CDR3 length: 14 residues. The CDR3 here is CSARSGIRIDEQFS. The CDR3 bases are TGCAGTGCTAGATCCGGGATTAGAATAGATGAGCAGTTCTCC.

This rearrangement joins TRBV6-6 to TRBJ2-1, with 13 positions matching TRBD2. The CDR3 totals 16 residues. Germline CDR1 is MNHNY and CDR2 is SVGAGI (reference sequence). Unmatched junction bases numbered 11, after V lost 9 bases and J lost 6 bases. This chain's CDR3 is CARNTTSGRFCNEQFF. As DNA, the CDR3 is TGTGCCAGGAATACGACTAGCGGGAGGTTCTGCAATGAGCAGTTCTTC.

Turning to this clonotype: Compared with germline, one end of the junction differs, possibly owing to a read error. The V call is TRBV12-3 or TRBV12-4, the J call TRBJ2-3; the D gene is possibly TRBD2 (5 bases). CDR3 size: 15 residues. CDR3 loop: CASSPAGSSTVTQYF. The CDR3, as DNA: TGTGCCAGCAGTCCAGCAGGCTCTAGCACAGTTACGCAGTATTTT.

Remarks on this clonotype: A read error may be the cause here, since a much bigger clone is one base away. The chain joins TRBV14 to TRBJ1-6; no clear D. This CDR3 is 14 amino acids long. CDR1 and CDR2 (germline): SGHDN, FVKESK. CDR3 amino acids: CASSRIPDNSHLHF. In DNA, the CDR3 is TGTGCCAGCAGCCGAATCCCTGATAATTCACACCTCCACTTT.

As to this clonotype: Just one base apart from a much larger clone, this may be a read error. This chain joins TRBV6-6 and TRBJ1-1; no clear D gene. V shed 6 bases and J shed 2 bases, with 13 bases lying between them. Germline values: CDR1 MNHNY, CDR2 SVGAGI (reference sequence). The CDR3 is 14 residues long. The CDR3 DNA follows: TGTGCCAGCAGGCCTCCGATGGGAAACACTGAAGCTTTCTTT. As protein: CASRPPMGNTEAFF.

At least ten counts were recorded for this clonotype. The gene calls are TRBV12-3 or TRBV12-4 and TRBJ1-2; 8 bases are shared with TRBD1. The CDR3 covers 13 residues. The trim removed 3 bases at V and 7 bases at J, leaving 4 bases unmatched. CDR3 nucleotide sequence: TGTGCCAGCAGTTTCGGCGACAGGGGTGGCTACACCTTC. Protein sequence: CASSFGDRGGYTF.

This clonotype has a handful of counts. An end of the junction does not agree with germline; a read error may underlie this. The rearrangement joins TRBV6-5 to TRBJ2-2; 11 bases agree with TRBD2. The CDR3 runs to 16 residues. The germline V gene encodes CDR1 MNHEY and CDR2 SVGAGI. CDR3 loop: CASALAGGPNTGELFF. The CDR3, as DNA: TGTGCCAGCGCTTTAGCGGGAGGGCCGAACACAGGGGAGCTGTTTTTT.

This clonotype occurred once. The rearrangement links TRBV28 to TRBJ1-3; D remains unclear. The CDR3 sequence is 18 residues long. V lost 1 base, J lost 8 bases, and 24 bases lay in between. Germline V CDR1 and CDR2: MDHEN, SYDVKM. The CDR3 spells CASSLFKVPSIPRYTIYF. The DNA of the CDR3 is TGTGCCAGCAGTTTATTCAAGGTGCCCTCAATTCCTCGATACACCATATATTTT. The complete variable domain, with remaining parts taken from reference TRBV28 and TRBJ1-3, reads DVKVTQSSRYLVKRTGEKVFLECVQDMDHENMFWYRQDPGLGLRLIYFSYDVKMKEKGDIPEGYSVSREKKERFSLILESASTNQTSMYLCASSLFKVPSIPRYTIYFGEGSWLTVV.

Comment on this clonotype: A much larger clone lies one base from this, so it may be a read error. This chain connects TRBV7-8 to TRBJ2-1, with 8 bases fitting TRBD2. Per germline, CDR1 SGHVS and CDR2 FQNEAQ. The CDR3 is 15 amino acids. The CDR3 nucleotides are TGTGCCAACAGCTTATTGGGACTAGTAGGGAATGAGCAGTTCTTC. This translates into CANSLLGLVGNEQFF.

With regard to this clonotype: The conserved phenylalanine or tryptophan normally closing the CDR3 is absent here, so this likely arose from a read error. The chain links TRBV11-1 to TRBJ2-1, with D perhaps assigned TRBD1 or TRBD2 (5 bases each). Germline CDR1 SGHAT, CDR2 FQDESV (reference sequence). This CDR3 has 13 residues. This CDR3 reads CDSSLGPVGEQFL. The CDR3 DNA reads TGTGACAGCAGCCTGGGACCCGTCGGTGAGCAGTTCCTC.

On this clonotype itself: One junction end does not reproduce the germline sequence, and a read error may be involved. The chain links TRBV28 to TRBJ2-3; D gene uncertain. Germline V CDR1 and CDR2: MDHEN, SYDVKM. This CDR3 is built from 14 residues. The DNA of the CDR3 is TGTGCCAGCGGCCGTTCAGAATTCACAGATACGCATTATTTT. Its translation is CASGRSEFTDTHYF.